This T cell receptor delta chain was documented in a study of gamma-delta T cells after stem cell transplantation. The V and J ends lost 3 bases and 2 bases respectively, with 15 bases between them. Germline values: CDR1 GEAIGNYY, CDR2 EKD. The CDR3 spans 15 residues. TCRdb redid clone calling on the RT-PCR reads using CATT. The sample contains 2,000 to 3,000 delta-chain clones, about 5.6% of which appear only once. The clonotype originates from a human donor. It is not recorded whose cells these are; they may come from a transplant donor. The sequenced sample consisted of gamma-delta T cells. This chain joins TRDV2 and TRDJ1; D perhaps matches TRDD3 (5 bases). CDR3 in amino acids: CACDAVLAKTDKLIF. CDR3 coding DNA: TGTGCCTGTGACGCCGTACTGGCGAAAACCGATAAACTCATCTTT.